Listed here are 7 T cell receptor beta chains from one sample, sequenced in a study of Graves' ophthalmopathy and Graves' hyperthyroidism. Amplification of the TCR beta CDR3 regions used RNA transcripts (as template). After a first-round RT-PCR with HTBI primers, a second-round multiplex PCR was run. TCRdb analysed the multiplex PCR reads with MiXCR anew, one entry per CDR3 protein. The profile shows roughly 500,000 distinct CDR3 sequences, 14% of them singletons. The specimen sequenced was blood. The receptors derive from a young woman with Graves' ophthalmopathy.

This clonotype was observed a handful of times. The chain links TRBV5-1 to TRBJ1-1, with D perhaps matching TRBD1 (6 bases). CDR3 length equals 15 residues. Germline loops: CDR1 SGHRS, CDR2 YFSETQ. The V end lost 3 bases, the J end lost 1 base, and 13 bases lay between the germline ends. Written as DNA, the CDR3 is TGCGCCAGCAGCTGGGCACAGGGTTCGAACACTGAAGCTTTCTTT. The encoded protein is CASSWAQGSNTEAFF.

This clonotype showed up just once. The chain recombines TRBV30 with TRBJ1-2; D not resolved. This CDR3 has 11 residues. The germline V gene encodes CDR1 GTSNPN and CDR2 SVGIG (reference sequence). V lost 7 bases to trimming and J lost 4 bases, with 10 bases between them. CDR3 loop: CAYSGPYGYTF. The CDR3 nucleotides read TGTGCCTACAGTGGGCCCTATGGCTACACCTTC.

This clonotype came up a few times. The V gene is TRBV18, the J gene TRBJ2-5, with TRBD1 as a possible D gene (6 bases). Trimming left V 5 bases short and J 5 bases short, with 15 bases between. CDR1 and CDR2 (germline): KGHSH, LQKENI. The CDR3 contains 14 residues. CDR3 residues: CASSALRGAETQYF. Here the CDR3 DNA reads TGTGCCAGCTCAGCACTCAGGGGCGCCGAGACCCAGTACTTC.

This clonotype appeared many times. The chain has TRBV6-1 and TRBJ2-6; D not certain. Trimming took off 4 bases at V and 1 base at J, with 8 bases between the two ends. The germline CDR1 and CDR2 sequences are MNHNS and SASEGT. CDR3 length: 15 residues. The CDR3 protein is CASSVEPSGANVLTF. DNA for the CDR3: TGTGCCAGCAGTGTTGAACCGTCTGGGGCCAACGTCCTGACTTTC.

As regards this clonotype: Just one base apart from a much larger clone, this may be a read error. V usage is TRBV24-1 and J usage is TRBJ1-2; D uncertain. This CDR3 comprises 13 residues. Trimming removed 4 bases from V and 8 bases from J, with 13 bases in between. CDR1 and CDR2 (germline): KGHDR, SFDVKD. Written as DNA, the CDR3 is TGTGCCACCAGTGACTCTCGCCGGGAGGGCTACACCTTC. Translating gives CATSDSRREGYTF.

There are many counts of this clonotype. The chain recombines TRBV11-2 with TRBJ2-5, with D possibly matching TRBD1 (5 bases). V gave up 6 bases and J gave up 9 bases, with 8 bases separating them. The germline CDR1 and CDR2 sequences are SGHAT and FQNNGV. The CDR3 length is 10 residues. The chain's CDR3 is CASSQGAQYF. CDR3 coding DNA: TGTGCCAGCAGTCAAGGGGCCCAGTACTTC.

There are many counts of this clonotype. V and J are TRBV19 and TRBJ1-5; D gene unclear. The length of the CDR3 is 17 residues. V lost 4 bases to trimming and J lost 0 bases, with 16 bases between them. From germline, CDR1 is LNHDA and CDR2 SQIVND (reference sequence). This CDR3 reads CASSRALFPHSNQPQHF. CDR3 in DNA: TGTGCCAGTAGTAGAGCCCTCTTCCCTCATAGCAATCAGCCCCAGCATTTT.